These 21 T cell receptor beta chains originate from one sample sequenced in a study of blood T cell repertoires in COVID-19. This table comes from immunoSEQ multiplex PCR, and its TCRdb copy is limited to in-frame clones, with some not included. The sample lists around 180,000 clones, roughly 84% seen once, with 18% in the top ten. The sequenced material came from peripheral blood. These receptors were taken from a person aged 65-85 years with COVID-19, enrolled during active disease.

This clone came up a few times. The chain uses TRBV11-3 and TRBJ2-3, with a possible D match to TRBD1 (6 bases). CDR1 is SGHNT and CDR2 is YENEEA in the germline V gene. This CDR3 comprises 14 residues. V lost 0 bases, J lost 6 bases, and 10 bases lay in between. The CDR3: CASSLDQGTDTQYF. CDR3 DNA: TGTGCCAGCAGCTTAGACCAGGGGACCGATACGCAGTATTTT.

This clone was counted a single time. The chain uses TRBV4-2 and TRBJ2-1; a weak D match, TRBD2 (6 bases). V lost 1 base and J lost 13, with 14 bases in between. The CDR3 covers 13 residues. The V gene's germline CDR1 is LGHNA and CDR2 YNFKEQ. CDR3 bases: TGTGCCAGCAGCCAAGGGGGGGTACAGCGACAGTTCTTC. Protein sequence: CASSQGGVQRQFF.

The V and J genes are TRBV6-5 and TRBJ1-5; D unclear. V was pared by 5 bases and J by 6 bases, with 11 bases between. Germline values: CDR1 MNHEY, CDR2 SVGAGI. The CDR3 has 13 residues. The CDR3 coding sequence is TGTGCCAGCAGTCCCACAGCTCTTCAGCCCCAGCATTTT. Its translation: CASSPTALQPQHF.

V is TRBV7-3 and J is TRBJ1-1; 7 bases match TRBD1. Looked up from germline, CDR1 is SGHTA and CDR2 is FQGTGA. The V and J ends lost 5 bases and 0 bases, in that order; junction bases with no gene match: 6. The CDR3 spans 15 residues. The CDR3 region is CASSPRTGLNTEAFF. The CDR3 nucleotides are TGTGCCAGCAGCCCTCGGACAGGTTTGAACACTGAAGCTTTCTTT.

DNA of the CDR3: TGTGCCAGCAACTCGGCGGACAGGGGGCCTGGCTACACCTTC. Translating it yields CASNSADRGPGYTF. V gene TRBV19 combines with J gene TRBJ1-2; 11 bases map to TRBD1. Losses at the gene ends were 9 bases for V and 7 bases for J; bases not matched to a gene: 10. Germline CDR1 and CDR2: LNHDA and SQIVND (reference sequence). The CDR3 loop spans 14 amino acids.

The rearrangement joins TRBV7-6 to TRBJ1-4, with TRBD1 matching over 8 bases. The CDR3 consists of 15 residues. V was pared by 5 bases and J by 7 bases, with 9 bases of the junction left unmatched. Germline-derived CDR1 and CDR2 are SGHVS and FNYEAQ. The CDR3 DNA follows: TGTGCCAGCAGCGTAGAACAGGGGGTTGGTGAAAAACTGTTTTTT. Translating gives CASSVEQGVGEKLFF.

The chain carries TRBV12-1 and TRBJ2-5; the D call of TRBD1 is as the table states it, not checked on the DNA. TRBV12-1 is given as a pseudogene. This CDR3 contains 18 residues. Here the CDR3 DNA reads TGTGCCAGCAGCTGTACCGGCCCAAGACAGCCCCGTCAAGAGACCCAGTACTTC. It codes for CASSCTGPRQPRQETQYF.

This clone was seen more than once but under ten times. The V and J genes are TRBV12-3 or TRBV12-4 and TRBJ1-1; TRBD1 agrees at 8 bases. This CDR3 contains 12 residues. The V gene end was trimmed by 5 bases and the J gene end by 10 bases; junction bases not matched to a gene: 6. CDR3 loop: CASSPQGAGAFF. CDR3 nucleotide sequence: TGTGCCAGCAGTCCCCAGGGGGCAGGAGCTTTCTTT.

This chain uses TRBV5-1 with TRBJ2-3; D unclear. The germline CDR1 and CDR2 sequences are SGHRS and YFSETQ. This CDR3 contains 13 residues. Trimming cost V 0 bases and J 5 bases, with 7 bases left between them. Here the CDR3 reads CASSLDAGDTQYF. The CDR3 DNA follows: TGCGCCAGCAGCTTGGATGCCGGAGATACGCAGTATTTT.

This sequence joins TRBV15 and TRBJ2-3, with 7 bases identical to TRBD1. From germline, CDR1 is LNHNV and CDR2 YYDKDF (reference sequence). V dropped 1 base and J dropped 3; count of bases not matched to a gene: 7. The CDR3 runs 16 residues. The CDR3 is CATSRGPGGWTDTQYF. In DNA, the CDR3 is TGTGCCACCAGCAGAGGACCAGGGGGTTGGACAGATACGCAGTATTTT.

V and J are TRBV5-4 and TRBJ2-3, with D possibly TRBD2 on 6 matching bases. Trimming pared 0 bases from V and 0 bases from J, leaving 8 bases between. Germline assignment: CDR1 SGHNT and CDR2 YYREEE (reference sequence). This CDR3 is built from 15 residues. CDR3 in amino acids: CASSLGLASTDTQYF. The DNA of the CDR3 is TGTGCCAGCAGCTTGGGCCTAGCGAGCACAGATACGCAGTATTTT. The full variable domain, rest sourced from reference TRBV5-4 and TRBJ2-3, is ETGVTQSPTHLIKTRGQQVTLRCSSQSGHNTVSWYQQALGQGPQFIFQYYREEENGRGNFPPRFSGLQFPNYSSELNVNALELDDSALYLCASSLGLASTDTQYFGPGTRLTVL.

The chain combines TRBV6-5 with TRBJ2-5; 10 bases are a match to TRBD1. With 6 bases clipped from V and 0 bases from J, the junction kept 4 bases outside the gene matches. Germline V gene data show CDR1 as MNHEY and CDR2 as SVGAGI. CDR3 length: 15 amino acids. DNA of the CDR3: TGTGCCAGCAGCTCGGACAGGGGGTACCAAGAGACCCAGTACTTC. It encodes CASSSDRGYQETQYF.

J is TRBJ1-6 and V is TRBV3-1 (or the pseudogene TRBV3-2); D remains unclear. The CDR3 sequence is 15 residues long. With 0 bases removed from V and 6 bases from J, the gap between germline ends came to 9 bases. In germline, CDR1 is LGHDT, CDR2 YNNKEL (reference sequence). CDR3 in amino acids: CASSQEAQFNSPLHF. The CDR3 DNA follows: TGTGCCAGCAGCCAAGAAGCACAGTTTAATTCACCCCTCCACTTT.

The chain has TRBV7-6 and TRBJ2-5; D is unclear. The germline V gene encodes CDR1 SGHVS and CDR2 FNYEAQ. CDR3 length equals 11 residues. With 11 bases removed from V and 5 bases from J, the gap between germline ends came to 12 bases. CDR3 region: CASAGRETQYF. The CDR3 nucleotides read TGTGCCTCGGCAGGCAGGGAGACCCAGTACTTC.

This chain links TRBV5-1 with TRBJ2-1; 11 nucleotides agree with TRBD2. V lost 0 bases, J lost 5 bases, and 4 bases stayed unmatched. The CDR3 loop spans 16 amino acids. CDR1 SGHRS and CDR2 YFSETQ come from the germline V gene. CDR3 DNA: TGCGCCAGCAGCTTGGTAGTAGCGGGAGGGAACAATGAGCAGTTCTTC. This codes for CASSLVVAGGNNEQFF.

This chain joins TRBV7-9 and TRBJ2-3; perhaps TRBD1 as D (5 bases). Trimming stripped 8 bases from V and 11 bases from J, with 17 bases between. Germline assignment: CDR1 SEHNR and CDR2 FQNEAQ (reference sequence). The CDR3 has 12 amino acids. This chain's CDR3 is CASGGWGSQQYF. CDR3 coding DNA: TGTGCCAGCGGCGGATGGGGCTCTCAGCAGTATTTT.

The rearrangement links TRBV7-9 to TRBJ2-5; D gene ambiguous. V lost 1 base, J lost 1 base, and 13 bases lay in between. Germline CDR1 reads SEHNR; CDR2 reads FQNEAQ (reference sequence). The CDR3 sequence is 16 residues long. CDR3 nucleotide sequence: TGTGCCAGCAGCTTAGTTTCGCCGGTCGGCCAAGAGACCCAGTACTTC. It codes for CASSLVSPVGQETQYF.

The chain combines TRBV30 with TRBJ1-6, with 7 bases lining up with TRBD1. The CDR3 has 17 amino acids. Per germline, CDR1 GTSNPN and CDR2 SVGIG (reference sequence). V lost 2 bases and J lost 8; bases outside the gene matches: 15. The CDR3 protein is CAWSSLDRPTTDSPLHF. Written as DNA, the CDR3 is TGTGCCTGGAGTTCCCTGGACAGGCCGACGACGGATTCACCCCTCCACTTT.

The J gene is TRBJ1-5, the V gene TRBV5-8; 7 nucleotides match TRBD1. From germline, CDR1 is SGHTS and CDR2 YDEGEE. Trimming at V came to 2 bases and at J to 4 bases, leaving 12 bases not matched to a gene. The CDR3 loop spans 17 amino acids. The CDR3 DNA sequence: TGTGCCAGCAGCTTAAACCCGACAGGGACCGGGAATCAGCCCCAGCATTTT. It is translated as CASSLNPTGTGNQPQHF.

This chain connects TRBV5-5 to TRBJ1-5, with D possibly TRBD1 on 6 matching bases. The germline V gene encodes CDR1 SGHKS and CDR2 YYEKEE (reference sequence). CDR3 size: 15 residues. Trimming took 4 bases from V and 7 from J, leaving 18 bases between them. Here the CDR3 DNA reads TGTGCCAGCAGCCTCGGGACACCTCCGGGGCAGCCCCAGCATTTT. It is translated as CASSLGTPPGQPQHF.

The chain couples TRBV9 to TRBJ2-1; possibly TRBD2 for D (6 bases). Trimming left V 3 bases short and J 0 bases short, with 13 bases between. The germline V gene encodes CDR1 SGDLS and CDR2 YYNGEE. This CDR3 region has 16 residues. For the CDR3, the DNA is TGTGCCAGCAGCGCCGGTGGGGGGTTCTCCTACAATGAGCAGTTCTTC. It codes for CASSAGGGFSYNEQFF.